This is a list of T cell receptor beta chains from one sample in a study of OX40 agonist ivuxolimab in advanced cancers. The repertoire was sequenced with immunoSEQ multiplex PCR; TCRdb's copy has only in-frame clones and lacks some. This sample yields 7,500 to 10,000 clones, of which 70% are seen a single time; 28% belongs to the top ten. Specimen: CD4+ or CD8+ T cells sorted from blood, collected in a trial of the OX40 agonist ivuxolimab. The receptors derive from an adult with an advanced solid tumor such as melanoma, head and neck, liver or kidney cancer. Each CDR3 is given with its conserved first and last residue. Fields, in order: D gene, V gene, clone size, J gene, CDR3 protein, CDR3 DNA. A D gene is named only where the DNA matches it firmly. Size is omitted from some rows. Given values are once, few, many or a class for expanded clones.

d_gene: -; v_gene: TRBV7-3; abundance: -; j_gene: TRBJ2-3; CDR3aa: CASSPPGRADTQYF; CDR3nt: TGTGCCAGCAGCCCACCCGGACGGGCAGATACGCAGTATTTT
d_gene: -; v_gene: TRBV5-1; abundance: -; j_gene: TRBJ1-1; CDR3aa: CASSWGAAEEAFF; CDR3nt: TGCGCCAGCAGCTGGGGGGCTGCCGAAGAAGCTTTCTTT
d_gene: TRBD1; v_gene: TRBV4-2; abundance: -; j_gene: TRBJ2-3; CDR3aa: CASSQDRGLIDTQYF; CDR3nt: TGTGCCAGCAGCCAGGACAGGGGGCTGATAGATACGCAGTATTTT
d_gene: TRBD1; v_gene: TRBV27; abundance: -; j_gene: TRBJ2-1; CDR3aa: CASSLTGTGVDNEQFF; CDR3nt: TGTGCCAGCAGCCTAACCGGGACAGGGGTCGACAATGAGCAGTTCTTC
d_gene: -; v_gene: TRBV28; abundance: -; j_gene: TRBJ1-2; CDR3aa: CASHQGNYGYTF; CDR3nt: TGTGCCAGCCATCAGGGCAACTATGGCTACACCTTC
d_gene: TRBD2; v_gene: TRBV2; abundance: -; j_gene: TRBJ2-5; CDR3aa: CASSKYSITSGDKQETQYF; CDR3nt: TGTGCCAGCAGCAAGTATTCAATTACTAGCGGGGATAAGCAAGAGACCCAGTACTTC
d_gene: -; v_gene: TRBV5-4; abundance: -; j_gene: TRBJ1-2; CDR3aa: CASSSPDVIWNYGYTF; CDR3nt: TGTGCCAGCAGCTCACCGGATGTAATTTGGAACTATGGCTACACCTTC
d_gene: -; v_gene: TRBV28; abundance: -; j_gene: TRBJ1-5; CDR3aa: CASTDSYSNQPQHF; CDR3nt: TGTGCCAGCACCGACAGTTATAGCAATCAGCCCCAGCATTTT
d_gene: -; v_gene: TRBV19; abundance: -; j_gene: TRBJ2-1; CDR3aa: CANSPVSVVYEQFF; CDR3nt: TGTGCCAATTCACCGGTGTCGGTAGTCTATGAGCAGTTCTTC
d_gene: -; v_gene: TRBV29-1; abundance: -; j_gene: TRBJ1-2; CDR3aa: CSVENLGSDYGYTF; CDR3nt: TGCAGCGTTGAAAATCTAGGGTCAGACTATGGCTACACCTTC
d_gene: -; v_gene: TRBV9; abundance: -; j_gene: TRBJ2-7; CDR3aa: CASSVGGATYEQYF; CDR3nt: TGTGCCAGCAGCGTTGGCGGGGCCACCTACGAGCAGTACTTC
d_gene: -; v_gene: TRBV19; abundance: -; j_gene: TRBJ2-7; CDR3aa: CASSTMDGSYEQYF; CDR3nt: TGTGCCAGTAGTACGATGGACGGCTCCTACGAGCAGTACTTC
d_gene: TRBD2; v_gene: TRBV29-1; abundance: -; j_gene: TRBJ2-7; CDR3aa: CSVENLGGLGEQYF; CDR3nt: TGCAGCGTTGAAAATCTCGGCGGACTAGGGGAGCAGTACTTC
d_gene: -; v_gene: TRBV6-6; abundance: few; j_gene: TRBJ2-5; CDR3aa: CASSDDISETQYF; CDR3nt: TGTGCCAGCAGTGATGACATCTCGGAGACCCAGTACTTC
d_gene: -; v_gene: TRBV7-6; abundance: -; j_gene: TRBJ1-1; CDR3aa: CASSLRAGGYINTEAFF; CDR3nt: TGTGCCAGCAGCTTAAGGGCAGGTGGTTATATAAACACTGAAGCTTTCTTT
d_gene: TRBD2; v_gene: TRBV4-2; abundance: -; j_gene: TRBJ2-1; CDR3aa: CASSRLLAGYNEQFF; CDR3nt: TGTGCCAGCAGCCGATTACTAGCGGGGTACAATGAGCAGTTCTTC
d_gene: -; v_gene: TRBV10-3; abundance: -; j_gene: TRBJ1-5; CDR3aa: CAISTQSSNQPQHF; CDR3nt: TGTGCCATCAGTACTCAATCGAGCAATCAGCCCCAGCATTTT
d_gene: TRBD1; v_gene: TRBV7-7; abundance: -; j_gene: TRBJ2-2; CDR3aa: CASSLGQGAGELFF; CDR3nt: TGTGCCAGCAGCTTAGGACAGGGGGCCGGGGAGCTGTTTTTT
d_gene: -; v_gene: TRBV11-2; abundance: few; j_gene: TRBJ2-7; CDR3aa: CAGESGQRYEQYF; CDR3nt: TGTGCCGGAGAATCGGGGCAGAGATACGAGCAGTACTTC
d_gene: -; v_gene: TRBV7-2; abundance: once; j_gene: TRBJ2-3; CDR3aa: CASSLEGTRSDTQYF; CDR3nt: TGTGCCAGCAGCTTAGAGGGGACAAGATCAGATACGCAGTATTTT
d_gene: -; v_gene: TRBV13; abundance: -; j_gene: TRBJ2-7; CDR3aa: CASSPGLSYEQYF; CDR3nt: TGTGCCAGCAGCCCGGGACTTTCCTACGAGCAGTACTTC
d_gene: -; v_gene: TRBV27; abundance: -; j_gene: TRBJ1-1; CDR3aa: CASSLLAGSNTEAFF; CDR3nt: TGTGCCAGCAGTTTATTGGCAGGGTCGAACACTGAAGCTTTCTTT
d_gene: -; v_gene: TRBV9; abundance: -; j_gene: TRBJ2-1; CDR3aa: CASSLLGDYNEQFF; CDR3nt: TGTGCCAGCAGCCTTCTCGGGGACTACAATGAGCAGTTCTTC
d_gene: -; v_gene: TRBV5-6; abundance: -; j_gene: TRBJ2-2; CDR3aa: CASSYAPESGELFF; CDR3nt: TGTGCCAGCAGTTATGCGCCGGAGTCCGGGGAGCTGTTTTTT
d_gene: -; v_gene: TRBV28; abundance: -; j_gene: TRBJ2-7; CDR3aa: CASSFSQQSYEQYF; CDR3nt: TGTGCCAGCAGTTTTAGCCAGCAATCCTACGAGCAGTACTTC
d_gene: -; v_gene: TRBV27; abundance: -; j_gene: TRBJ2-1; CDR3aa: CASSYSVSYNEQFF; CDR3nt: TGTGCCAGCAGTTACAGCGTATCCTACAATGAGCAGTTCTTC
d_gene: -; v_gene: TRBV27; abundance: -; j_gene: TRBJ1-5; CDR3aa: CASTLVFGRNQPQHF; CDR3nt: TGTGCCAGCACCCTCGTCTTTGGGCGCAATCAGCCCCAGCATTTT
d_gene: TRBD1; v_gene: TRBV5-1; abundance: -; j_gene: TRBJ1-1; CDR3aa: CASSFTGGNTEAFF; CDR3nt: TGCGCCAGCAGCTTTACAGGGGGAAACACTGAAGCTTTCTTT
d_gene: -; v_gene: TRBV28; abundance: few; j_gene: TRBJ2-6; CDR3aa: CASSHAFRGESNVLTF; CDR3nt: TGTGCCAGCAGCCACGCCTTCCGGGGCGAGTCCAACGTCCTGACTTTC
d_gene: TRBD2; v_gene: TRBV25-1; abundance: -; j_gene: TRBJ2-1; CDR3aa: CASSLLSSGGYNEQFF; CDR3nt: TGTGCCAGCAGTCTCCTATCTAGCGGAGGATACAATGAGCAGTTCTTC